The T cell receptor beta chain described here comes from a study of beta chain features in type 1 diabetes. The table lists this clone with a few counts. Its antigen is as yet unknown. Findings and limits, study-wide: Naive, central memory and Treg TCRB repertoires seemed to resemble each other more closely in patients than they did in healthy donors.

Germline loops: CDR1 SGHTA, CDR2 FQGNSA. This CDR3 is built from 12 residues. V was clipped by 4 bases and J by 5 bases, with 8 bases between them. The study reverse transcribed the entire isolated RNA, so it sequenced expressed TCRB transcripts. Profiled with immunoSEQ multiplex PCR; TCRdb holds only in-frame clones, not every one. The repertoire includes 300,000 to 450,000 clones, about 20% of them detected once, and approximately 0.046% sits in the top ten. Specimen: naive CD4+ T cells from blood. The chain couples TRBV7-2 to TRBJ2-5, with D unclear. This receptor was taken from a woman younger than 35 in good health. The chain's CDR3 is CASSSTTETQYF. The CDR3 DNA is TGTGCCAGCAGCTCTACCACGGAGACCCAGTACTTC.